This TCR beta chain was documented in a study of response to subunit inactivated influenza vaccine. TCRdb redid the calling of the RT-PCR reads with MiXCR, one entry per CDR3 protein. The sample comprises 500,000 to 650,000 distinct CDR3 sequences, 7.6% of which are singletons, and 10% to 15% rests with the top ten. Per germline, CDR1 DFQATT and CDR2 SNEGSKA (reference sequence). The CDR3 is 13 residues long. V lost 3 bases and J lost 5, with 13 bases in between. The starting material was PBMCs from blood, obtained less than 30 months after vaccination. This receptor was identified in a man aged 50 to 69 who received an inactivated influenza vaccine. The V gene is TRBV20-1, the J gene TRBJ2-5, with D maybe TRBD1 (7 bases). CDR3 nucleotide sequence: TGCAGTGCTAGCAGGGGGGCGCGGGAGACCCAGTACTTC. This sequence encodes CSASRGARETQYF.